This paragraph reports one T cell receptor beta chain. The sample originates from a study of T cell changes during pregnancy in multiple sclerosis. Between the trimmed V and J ends, which lost 6 bases and 4 bases, there was a span of 15 bases. CDR1 SNHLY and CDR2 FYNNEI come from the germline V gene. The CDR3 totals 14 residues. The protocol was immunoSEQ multiplex PCR, while the TCRdb copy is restricted to in-frame clones and leaves out a portion. The data show about 60,000 clones, almost 95% seen once. The origin of this receptor is a female donor with multiple sclerosis, enrolled in a pregnancy study. Sequencing used peripheral blood, obtained in the first trimester of pregnancy. The chain employs TRBV2 and TRBJ1-1; TRBD1 might be the D (5 bases). CDR3 in amino acids: CASSPQAYLTEAFF. For the CDR3, the DNA is TGTGCCAGCAGCCCACAGGCCTACCTCACTGAAGCTTTCTTT.